Below are 27 T cell receptor beta chains sequenced from a single sample in a study of T cell responses to AZD1222 COVID-19 vaccine. Profiling relied on immunoSEQ multiplex PCR, and the TCRdb table lists in-frame clones only, not all of them. Among some 84,000 clones listed, around nine tenths were seen once. Sequences were derived from peripheral blood, sampled 28 days after the second AZD1222 dose. These receptors all come from an adult who received the AZD1222 COVID-19 vaccine.

This clone was counted a single time. V usage is TRBV10-3 and J usage is TRBJ1-2, with TRBD1 as a possible D gene (6 bases). Germline assignment: CDR1 ENHRY and CDR2 SYGVKD. The CDR3 totals 13 residues. The ends were cut back, 0 bases at V and 7 bases at J, with 9 bases in the middle. CDR3 in DNA: TGTGCCATCAGTGAGTCAGGGGGGGCTGGCTACACCTTC. Its protein product is CAISESGGAGYTF.

J is TRBJ1-6 and V is TRBV13; possible D gene TRBD1, 5 bases. CDR3 length: 16 residues. CDR1 is PRHDT, CDR2 FYEKMQ, per germline (reference sequence). The germline V and J ends were trimmed by 5 bases and 7 bases, with 18 bases remaining between them. Here the CDR3 reads CASSLGAAGPNSPLHF. The CDR3 DNA is TGTGCCAGCAGCCTCGGGGCCGCAGGCCCGAATTCACCCCTCCACTTT.

The J gene is TRBJ1-2, the V gene TRBV9; D uncertain. The germline gives CDR1 SGDLS, CDR2 YYNGEE. This CDR3 contains 13 residues. V lost 3 bases, J lost 8 bases, and 14 bases lay in between. The CDR3 region has the DNA TGTGCCAGCAGCGGGCCCAGTGTTGGGGGCTACACCTTC. Translation: CASSGPSVGGYTF.

The chain combines TRBV19 with TRBJ1-1; D remains ambiguous. CDR3 length: 11 residues. Germline lookup yields CDR1 LNHDA and CDR2 SQIVND (reference sequence). The ends were cut back, 5 bases at V and 5 bases at J, with 6 bases in the middle. The CDR3 DNA sequence: TGTGCCAGTAGTCTCGGGACTGAAGCTTTCTTT. It is translated as CASSLGTEAFF.

The V call is TRBV5-8, the J call TRBJ1-4; D unresolved. The V gene lost 0 bases and the J gene lost 2 bases, with 5 bases spanning the gap. The germline V gene encodes CDR1 SGHTS and CDR2 YDEGEE. The CDR3 runs to 14 residues. The CDR3 DNA is TGTGCCAGCAGCTTGGTGGGGACTAATGAAAAACTGTTTTTT. The encoded protein is CASSLVGTNEKLFF. The full variable domain, rest sourced from reference TRBV5-8 and TRBJ1-4, is EAGVTQSPTHLIKTRGQQATLRCSPISGHTSVYWYQQALGLGLQFLLWYDEGEERNRGNFPPRFSGRQFPNYSSELNVNALELEDSALYLCASSLVGTNEKLFFGSGTQLSVL.

This chain joins TRBV5-1 and TRBJ2-6, with a tentative D call TRBD1 (6 bases). The V gene lost 4 bases and the J gene lost 0 bases, with 14 bases spanning the gap. The germline CDR1 and CDR2 sequences are SGHRS and YFSETQ. This CDR3 region has 17 residues. In DNA, the CDR3 is TGCGCCAGCAGCGGGGGCGTCTCCAGCTCTGGGGCCAACGTCCTGACTTTC. Its translation: CASSGGVSSSGANVLTF.

This clone was observed a single time. This rearrangement joins TRBV18 to TRBJ1-5; D may be TRBD1 (5 bases). Per germline, CDR1 KGHSH and CDR2 LQKENI. V shed 0 bases and J shed 6 bases, with 6 bases lying between them. There are 13 residues in the CDR3. CDR3 residues: CASSPPGGQPQHF. As DNA, the CDR3 is TGTGCCAGCTCACCACCGGGGGGTCAGCCCCAGCATTTT.

V and J are TRBV12-3 or TRBV12-4 and TRBJ1-2; D uncertain. The CDR3 is 12 residues long. V was clipped by 1 base and J by 7 bases, with 7 bases between them. The CDR3, as DNA: TGTGCCAGCAGTTTAGGGCGGGTTGGCTACACCTTC. It translates to CASSLGRVGYTF.

The chain couples TRBV28 to TRBJ2-2; TRBD1 agrees at 9 bases. The V gene end was trimmed by 5 bases and the J gene end by 5 bases; junction bases not matched to a gene: 6. The CDR3 consists of 15 residues. CDR1 is MDHEN, CDR2 SYDVKM, per germline. In DNA, the CDR3 is TGTGCCAGCAGTACGATACAGGGGGCGACCGGGGAGCTGTTTTTT. Translated, it gives CASSTIQGATGELFF.

This chain links TRBV7-2 with TRBJ2-1, with TRBD2 matching over 11 bases. V was pared by 5 bases and J by 16 bases, with 10 bases of the junction left unmatched. The CDR3 covers 13 residues. CDR1 SGHTA and CDR2 FQGNSA come from the germline V gene. CDR3 DNA: TGTGCCAGCAGCACATATACTAGCGGGGGTCCCTTCTTC. Its protein product is CASSTYTSGGPFF.

Only a few counts were recorded for this clone. The chain recombines TRBV20-1 with TRBJ1-1; D uncertain. The CDR3 has 14 residues. V was shortened by 3 bases and J by 1 base, with 12 bases between the two germline ends. In germline, CDR1 is DFQATT, CDR2 SNEGSKA (reference sequence). The CDR3: CSASAANTNTEAFF. The CDR3 region has the DNA TGCAGTGCTAGTGCTGCAAACACGAACACTGAAGCTTTCTTT.

V is TRBV6-6 and J is TRBJ2-3, with D perhaps TRBD2 (5 bases). Trimming took 7 bases from V and 1 from J, leaving 6 bases between them. The germline V gene encodes CDR1 MNHNY and CDR2 SVGAGI (reference sequence). This CDR3 region has 12 residues. The CDR3 sequence: CASKAGTDTQYF. The CDR3 nucleotides are TGTGCCAGCAAAGCGGGCACAGATACGCAGTATTTT.

The CDR3 region is CASSMRVSRYGYTF. The CDR3 nucleotides read TGTGCCAGTAGTATGAGGGTCAGTAGATATGGCTACACCTTC. The chain employs TRBV19 and TRBJ1-2; the D is unclear. V gave up 3 bases and J gave up 5 bases, with 13 bases separating them. The CDR3 sequence is 14 residues long. The V gene's germline CDR1 is LNHDA and CDR2 SQIVND (reference sequence). Based on the CDR3 plus reference TRBV19 and TRBJ1-2, the full variable domain is DGGITQSPKYLFRKEGQNVTLSCEQNLNHDAMYWYRQDPGQGLRLIYYSQIVNDFQKGDIAEGYSVSREKKESFPLTVTSAQKNPTAFYLCASSMRVSRYGYTFGSGTRLTVV.

V and J are TRBV25-1 and TRBJ1-1, with D uncertain. CDR1 and CDR2 from the germline V gene are MGHDK and SYGVNS. CDR3 length equals 11 residues. Trimming removed 3 bases from V and 8 bases from J, with 7 bases in between. The CDR3 DNA reads TGTGCCAGCAGTGACAACCGGGAAGCTTTCTTT. Encoded protein: CASSDNREAFF.

The chain carries TRBV7-2 and TRBJ2-7; a weak D match, TRBD2 (6 bases). Germline CDR1 and CDR2: SGHTA and FQGNSA. V dropped 10 bases and J dropped 2 bases, with 15 bases sitting between them. This CDR3 contains 13 residues. The DNA for the CDR3 is TGTGCCACCAATAGCGGAAACGCCTACGAGCAGTACTTC. Residues: CATNSGNAYEQYF. The full variable domain, in which reference TRBV7-2 and TRBJ2-7 provide the parts outside the CDR3, is GAGVSQSPSNKVTEKGKDVELRCDPISGHTALYWYRQSLGQGLEFLIYFQGNSAPDKSGLPSDRFSAERTGGSVSTLTIQRTQQEDSAVYLCATNSGNAYEQYFGPGTRLTVT.

This rearrangement joins TRBV18 to TRBJ1-1; D uncertain. This CDR3 has 17 amino acids. V lost 1 base to trimming and J lost 0 bases, with 15 bases between them. CDR1 is KGHSH, CDR2 LQKENI, per germline. CDR3 amino acids: CASSPLSGARMNTEAFF. CDR3 nucleotide sequence: TGTGCCAGCTCACCACTTAGCGGCGCCCGCATGAACACTGAAGCTTTCTTT.

This chain links TRBV5-1 with TRBJ2-3, with D perhaps being TRBD1 or TRBD2 (6 bases each). V was cut by 0 bases and J by 4 bases, with 15 bases left in between. Germline V gene data show CDR1 as SGHRS and CDR2 as YFSETQ. The CDR3 extends over 16 amino acids. CDR3 protein: CASSLAGEGGPDTQYF. The DNA for the CDR3 is TGCGCCAGCAGCTTGGCAGGCGAGGGGGGACCAGATACGCAGTATTTT.

Concerning this clone: Other DNA sequences in the same sample also yield this CDR3. The chain is built from TRBV3-1 (or the pseudogene TRBV3-2) and TRBJ2-7; the match to TRBD2 covers 7 bases. The CDR3 totals 14 residues. J gave up 3 bases and V 4 bases, and 6 bases lay outside the gene matches. Germline assignment: CDR1 LGHDT and CDR2 YNNKEL (reference sequence). CDR3 sequence reads: CASSRGGGLYEQYF. As DNA, the CDR3 is TGTGCCAGCAGCCGTGGGGGGGGTCTCTACGAGCAGTACTTC.

This chain links TRBV7-2 with TRBJ1-2, with TRBD1 identical over 9 bases. This CDR3 contains 14 residues. V lost 1 base to trimming and J lost 4 bases; unmatched junction nucleotides: 1. The germline gives CDR1 SGHTA, CDR2 FQGNSA. CDR3 residues: CASSLGDRAYGYTF. The CDR3 nucleotides read TGTGCCAGCAGCTTAGGGGACAGGGCCTATGGCTACACCTTC. The full variable domain, its missing parts supplied by reference TRBV7-2 and TRBJ1-2, is GAGVSQSPSNKVTEKGKDVELRCDPISGHTALYWYRQSLGQGLEFLIYFQGNSAPDKSGLPSDRFSAERTGGSVSTLTIQRTQQEDSAVYLCASSLGDRAYGYTFGSGTRLTVV.

As regards this clone: Sequence at one end of the junction differs from germline and may be a read error. This chain uses TRBV7-3 with TRBJ1-1; D unclear. The CDR3 consists of 12 residues. Germline loops: CDR1 SGHTA, CDR2 FQGTGA. For the CDR3, the DNA is TGTGCCAGCAGCATAACAAACACTGAAGCTTTCTTT. This encodes CASSITNTEAFF.

This sequence joins TRBV3-1 (or the pseudogene TRBV3-2) and TRBJ2-1; a weak D match, TRBD1 (5 bases). In germline, CDR1 is LGHDT, CDR2 YNNKEL (reference sequence). The CDR3 extends over 14 amino acids. Trimming shortened V by 2 bases and J by 5 bases, and 10 bases separated the two germline ends. The CDR3 DNA follows: TGTGCCAGCAGCCAATATGGGGCCGACAATGAGCAGTTCTTC. Its translation: CASSQYGADNEQFF.

The chain recombines TRBV5-4 with TRBJ2-5; the D call may be TRBD1 or TRBD2 (5 bases each). With 0 bases removed from V and 2 bases from J, the gap between germline ends came to 11 bases. There are 15 residues in the CDR3. Germline V lookup: CDR1 SGHNT, CDR2 YYREEE (reference sequence). CDR3 in amino acids: CASSLGGTGQETQYF. CDR3 nucleotide sequence: TGTGCCAGCAGCTTGGGTGGGACGGGTCAAGAGACCCAGTACTTC.

The gene calls are TRBV6-2 or TRBV6-3 and TRBJ2-7, with D perhaps TRBD1 (6 bases). Germline values: CDR1 MNHEY, CDR2 SVGEGT. The CDR3 totals 15 residues. Deletions cut 3 bases from V and 0 bases from J, with 12 bases between. CDR3 DNA sequence: TGTGCCAGCAGTTATGAGACAGGAAACTCCTACGAGCAGTACTTC. Its translation: CASSYETGNSYEQYF.

This clone was detected only once. The gene calls are TRBV29-1 and TRBJ1-6, with no clear D. The CDR3 sequence is 12 residues long. V was pared by 7 bases and J by 14 bases, with 18 bases between. The germline V gene has CDR1 SQVTM and CDR2 ANQGSEA. The CDR3 nucleotides read TGCAGCGGCTCCGATACCACCGGCGCCCTCCACTTT. Amino acid sequence: CSGSDTTGALHF.

The CDR3 spells CASSLSRGGEKLFF. As DNA, the CDR3 is TGTGCCAGCAGTCTTAGCAGGGGAGGCGAAAAACTGTTTTTT. The J gene is TRBJ1-4, the V gene TRBV7-2; perhaps TRBD1 as D (6 bases). Germline V gene data show CDR1 as SGHTA and CDR2 as FQGNSA. Deletions cut 6 bases from V and 8 bases from J, with 16 bases between. There are 14 residues in the CDR3.

The J gene is TRBJ2-7, the V gene TRBV19; TRBD1 aligns across 10 bases. This CDR3 comprises 16 residues. CDR1 LNHDA and CDR2 SQIVND come from the germline V gene (reference sequence). The ends lost 6 bases at V and 1 base at J; junction bases unmatched: 9. The CDR3 sequence is CASRAGQGNPSYEQYF. The CDR3 DNA follows: TGTGCCAGTAGAGCGGGACAGGGGAACCCTTCCTACGAGCAGTACTTC.

The chain couples TRBV3-1 (or the pseudogene TRBV3-2) to TRBJ2-7; 11 nucleotides line up with TRBD1. The germline V gene encodes CDR1 LGHDT and CDR2 YNNKEL (reference sequence). Germline trimming cut 5 bases from V and 3 bases from J; bases unmatched to any gene: 3. This CDR3 is built from 14 residues. The CDR3 sequence: CASSYGTGGYEQYF. The CDR3 DNA follows: TGTGCCAGCAGCTACGGGACAGGGGGCTACGAGCAGTACTTC.